These T cell receptor beta chains were read from a single sample in a study of blood T cell repertoires in COVID-19. Clones were sequenced by immunoSEQ multiplex PCR, and TCRdb holds only the in-frame ones, with some missing. The sample lists about 120,000 clones, 85% to 90% occurring once. Input material: peripheral blood. These receptors were taken from a man aged 70 or older who had recovered from COVID-19. CDR3s include the opening cysteine and the closing phenylalanine or tryptophan. The order of the fields is V gene, D gene, J gene, clone size, CDR3 DNA, CDR3 protein. D genes are given only for firm matches. Clone size, where shown, is once, few, many, or a class for clones that have expanded.

TRBV2,.,TRBJ2-7,once,TGTGCCAGCAGTGAACCGGTGCCGGTGTTTGACGAGCAGTACTTC,CASSEPVPVFDEQYF
TRBV19,.,TRBJ2-3,once,TGTGCCAGTAGTTTCTTCGGTAGCACAGATACGCAGTATTTT,CASSFFGSTDTQYF
TRBV7-3,TRBD2,TRBJ2-1,few,TGTGCCAGCAGCTTAACGGCTAGCGGGAGCTCCTACAATGAGCAGTTCTTC,CASSLTASGSSYNEQFF
TRBV6-5,TRBD1,TRBJ2-3,.,TGTGCCAGCAGTTACTTGGACAGGGAAGATACGCAGTATTTT,CASSYLDREDTQYF
TRBV7-2,.,TRBJ1-5,.,TGTGCCAGCAGCCTGGACAGCCGTCTCAATCAGCCCCAGCATTTT,CASSLDSRLNQPQHF
TRBV28,TRBD1,TRBJ2-1,.,TGTGCCAGCAGATCGGACAGGGAGTACGATGAGCAGTTCTTC,CASRSDREYDEQFF
TRBV6-5,.,TRBJ2-3,.,TGTGCCAGCAGTTACCGACTTCTCACAGATACGCAGTATTTT,CASSYRLLTDTQYF
TRBV28,.,TRBJ1-5,.,TGTGCCAGCAACCCGGGGGACGTCGGTAATCAGCCCCAGCATTTT,CASNPGDVGNQPQHF
TRBV2,TRBD1,TRBJ2-3,.,TGTGCCAGCACTTGGACAGGGGTCGGCACAGATACGCAGTATTTT,CASTWTGVGTDTQYF
TRBV5-4,.,TRBJ1-2,few,TGTGCCAGCAGCTTGAGTGGGGCTCCCTATGGCTACACCTTC,CASSLSGAPYGYTF
TRBV27,TRBD2,TRBJ2-1,.,TGTGCCAGCAGTTTCGGGGGGGGATCGGAGGGGCAGTTCTTC,CASSFGGGSEGQFF
TRBV5-4,TRBD2,TRBJ2-7,.,TGTGCCAGCAGCCCCGGGGGGAGCGGGAGCTACGAGCAGTACTTC,CASSPGGSGSYEQYF
TRBV28,.,TRBJ1-1,.,TGTGCCAGCAGTTCTCCTGGATTGACTCCCTTAGCTTTCTTT,CASSSPGLTPLAFF
TRBV6-6,TRBD1,TRBJ1-4,.,TGTGCCAGCAGTTACCCGGGACAGGGAGATGAAAAACTGTTTTTT,CASSYPGQGDEKLFF
TRBV2,.,TRBJ1-1,few,TGTGCCAGCGCCACGACAGTGAACACTGAAGCTTTCTTT,CASATTVNTEAFF
TRBV6-5,TRBD1,TRBJ1-4,.,TGTGCCAGCAGGCCGGGACAGACTAATGAAAAACTGTTTTTT,CASRPGQTNEKLFF
TRBV20-1,.,TRBJ1-4,.,TGCAGTGCTAGCCGGAATGAAAAACTGTTTTTT,CSASRNEKLFF
TRBV7-2,.,TRBJ2-1,.,TGTGCCAGCAGCTTAGCGAGCGCCTACCCTCGCTCCTACAATGAGCAGTTCTTC,CASSLASAYPRSYNEQFF
TRBV27,.,TRBJ2-3,few,TGTGCCAGCAGTTTACGCCGGAGAGATACGCAGTATTTT,CASSLRRRDTQYF
TRBV10-1,TRBD1,TRBJ2-3,.,TGCGCCAGCAGTGAGGCCCGGACAGGGCTGGTGCGAGATACGCAGTATTTT,CASSEARTGLVRDTQYF
TRBV6-5,.,TRBJ2-3,.,TGTGCCAGCAGTACGAGGGAGGGCACAGATACGCAGTATTTT,CASSTREGTDTQYF
TRBV5-4,.,TRBJ1-2,.,TGTGCCAGCAGGGTCCAGGGTTATGGCTACACCTTC,CASRVQGYGYTF
TRBV3-1/TRBV3-2,TRBD1,TRBJ1-5,.,TGTGCCAGCAGCACCGCAGGGGGAAATCAGCCCCAGCATTTT,CASSTAGGNQPQHF
TRBV7-2,TRBD2,TRBJ2-1,.,TGTGCCAGCAGCTTAGGGGGACTAGCGGGAGGCCAGGATGAGCAGTTCTTC,CASSLGGLAGGQDEQFF
TRBV2,.,TRBJ2-1,.,TGTGCCAGCAGTGTGGCAGGGGTGTGGAATGAGCAGTTCTTC,CASSVAGVWNEQFF
TRBV2,TRBD2,TRBJ2-5,.,TGTGCCGGCTCCCCTAGCGGGGGGGCTGAGACCCAGTACTTC,CAGSPSGGAETQYF
TRBV24-1,.,TRBJ1-2,.,TGTGCCACCGCACGGGGGTCCGCGTTCACCTTC,CATARGSAFTF
TRBV5-4,.,TRBJ1-4,.,TGTGCCAGCAGCCGGGGGGAAAAGGAAAAACTGTTTTTT,CASSRGEKEKLFF
TRBV19,.,TRBJ1-2,.,TGTGCCAGTACCCCACCGGGCCGGGGATGGGGTGGCTACACCTTC,CASTPPGRGWGGYTF
TRBV12-3/TRBV12-4,.,TRBJ2-3,.,TGTGCCAGCAGTTCCTCGGGGGCAGATACGCAGTATTTT,CASSSSGADTQYF
TRBV18,.,TRBJ1-5,.,TGTGCCAGCTCCCCGGACAGCTTTAATCAGCCCCAGCATTTT,CASSPDSFNQPQHF
TRBV5-6,TRBD1,TRBJ1-1,.,TGTGCCAGCAGCCAGCTGACAGGGGCCGGCACTGAAGCTTTCTTT,CASSQLTGAGTEAFF
TRBV2,.,TRBJ1-2,once,TGTGCCAGCAGTGAAGGTAAGCCGAATACAGGTTTTAACCATGGCTACACCTTC,CASSEGKPNTGFNHGYTF
TRBV4-2,.,TRBJ2-4,.,TGTGCCAGCAGCCAAGATTGGCTAACTATGGCCAAAAACATTCAGTACTTC,CASSQDWLTMAKNIQYF
TRBV7-9,.,TRBJ2-7,.,TGTGCCAGCAGCTTAGGAAACAGGGGAGGCGAGCAGTACTTC,CASSLGNRGGEQYF
TRBV6-1,.,TRBJ1-1,.,TGTGCCAGCAGTGGCCTGGACAAAGCGTTTTTTATGAACACTGAAGCTTTCTTT,CASSGLDKAFFMNTEAFF
TRBV28,TRBD1,TRBJ2-7,once,TGTGCCAGCAGTTTACAGGGACAGCTGAGGGAGCAGTACTTC,CASSLQGQLREQYF